This entry concerns a single T cell receptor beta chain. Trimming cost V 4 bases and J 0 bases, with 7 bases left between them. CDR3 length equals 13 residues. The germline CDR1 and CDR2 sequences are SGHRS and YFSETQ. The entry originates in a study of T cells in Graves' hyperthyroidism and ophthalmopathy. RNA transcripts yielded amplified TCR beta CDR3 regions. First-round RT-PCR targeting the TCR CDR3 was performed with the HTBI primer set. TCRdb recomputed calls from the multiplex PCR reads with MiXCR, one row per CDR3 protein. The sample contains under 400,000 distinct CDR3 sequences, 15% to 19% of which appear only once.

The chain employs TRBV5-1 and TRBJ1-1; D uncertain. The receptor was derived from a woman younger than 30 with Graves' hyperthyroidism that later progressed to Graves' ophthalmopathy. Input material: blood. The DNA for the CDR3 is TGCGCCAGCAGCGCACGGCTGAACACTGAAGCTTTCTTT. Its protein is CASSARLNTEAFF. Looking up the rest from reference TRBV5-1 and TRBJ1-1 gives the full variable domain: KAGVTQTPRYLIKTRGQQVTLSCSPISGHRSVSWYQQTPGQGLQFLFEYFSETQRNKGNFPGRFSGRQFSNSRSEMNVSTLELGDSALYLCASSARLNTEAFFGQGTRLTVV.